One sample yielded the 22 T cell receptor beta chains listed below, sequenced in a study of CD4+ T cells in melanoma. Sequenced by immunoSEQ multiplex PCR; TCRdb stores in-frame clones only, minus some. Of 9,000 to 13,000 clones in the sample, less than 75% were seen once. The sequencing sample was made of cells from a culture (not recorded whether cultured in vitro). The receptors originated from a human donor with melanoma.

CDR3 sequence (DNA): TGTGCCAGCAGTTTGGGGAGGGACAGGGAAGCTTTCTTT. Translating gives CASSLGRDREAFF. The rearrangement uses TRBV28 and TRBJ1-1; TRBD1 matches at 8 bases. Germline-derived CDR1 and CDR2 are MDHEN and SYDVKM. V trimming: 3 bases; J trimming: 8 bases; junction bases outside the gene matches: 5. CDR3 length equals 13 residues.

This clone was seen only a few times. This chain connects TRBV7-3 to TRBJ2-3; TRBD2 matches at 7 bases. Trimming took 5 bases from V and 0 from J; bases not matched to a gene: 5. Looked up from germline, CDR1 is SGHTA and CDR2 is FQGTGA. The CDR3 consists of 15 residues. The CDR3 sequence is CASSRGVSSTDTQYF. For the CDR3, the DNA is TGTGCCAGCAGCCGGGGGGTCTCTAGCACAGATACGCAGTATTTT.

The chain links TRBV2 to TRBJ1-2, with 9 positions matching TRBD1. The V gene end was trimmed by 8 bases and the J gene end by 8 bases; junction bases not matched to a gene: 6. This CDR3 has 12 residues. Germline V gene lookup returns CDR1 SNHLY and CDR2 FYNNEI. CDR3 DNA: TGTGCCAGCTTAAGGACAGGGGTCGGCTACACCTTC. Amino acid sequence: CASLRTGVGYTF.

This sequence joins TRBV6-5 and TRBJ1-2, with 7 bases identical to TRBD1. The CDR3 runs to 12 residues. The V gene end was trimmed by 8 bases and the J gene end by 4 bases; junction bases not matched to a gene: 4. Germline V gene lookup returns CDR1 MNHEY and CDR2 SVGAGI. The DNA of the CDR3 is TGTGCCAGCTACGGACAGGTCTATGGCTACACCTTC. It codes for CASYGQVYGYTF.

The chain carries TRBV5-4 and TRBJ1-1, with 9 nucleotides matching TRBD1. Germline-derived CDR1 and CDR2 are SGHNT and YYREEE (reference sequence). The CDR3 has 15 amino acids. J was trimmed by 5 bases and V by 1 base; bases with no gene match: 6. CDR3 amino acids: CASSLRDRGKTEAFF. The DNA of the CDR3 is TGTGCCAGCAGCTTGAGAGACAGGGGGAAAACTGAAGCTTTCTTT.

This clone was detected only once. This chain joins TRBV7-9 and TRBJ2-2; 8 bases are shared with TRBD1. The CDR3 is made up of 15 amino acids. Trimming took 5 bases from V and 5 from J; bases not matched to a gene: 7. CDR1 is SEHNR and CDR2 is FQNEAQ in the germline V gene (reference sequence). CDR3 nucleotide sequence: TGTGCCAGCAGCCTACGACAGGGGTGGACCGGGGAGCTGTTTTTT. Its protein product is CASSLRQGWTGELFF.

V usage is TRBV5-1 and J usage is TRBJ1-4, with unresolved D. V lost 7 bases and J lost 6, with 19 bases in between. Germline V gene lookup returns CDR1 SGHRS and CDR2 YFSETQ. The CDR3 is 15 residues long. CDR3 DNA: TGCGCCAGCGCCGGAACCGGGTCGAGTTATGAAAAACTGTTTTTT. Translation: CASAGTGSSYEKLFF.

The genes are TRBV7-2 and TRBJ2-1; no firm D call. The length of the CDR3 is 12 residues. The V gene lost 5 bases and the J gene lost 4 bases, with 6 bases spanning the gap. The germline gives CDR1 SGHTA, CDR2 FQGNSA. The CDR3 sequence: CASSPRYNEQFF. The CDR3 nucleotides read TGTGCCAGCAGCCCCCGGTACAATGAGCAGTTCTTC.

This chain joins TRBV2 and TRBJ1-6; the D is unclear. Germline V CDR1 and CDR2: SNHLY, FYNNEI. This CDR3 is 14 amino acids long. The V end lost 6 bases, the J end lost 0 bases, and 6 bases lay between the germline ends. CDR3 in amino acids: CASRAGSYNSPLHF. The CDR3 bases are TGTGCCAGCAGGGCAGGCTCCTATAATTCACCCCTCCACTTT.

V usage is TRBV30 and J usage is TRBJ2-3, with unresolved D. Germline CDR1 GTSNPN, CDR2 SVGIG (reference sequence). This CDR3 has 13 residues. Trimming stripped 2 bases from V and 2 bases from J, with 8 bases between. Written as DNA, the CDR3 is TGTGCCTGGAGTCTAGACATCACAGATACGCAGTATTTT. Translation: CAWSLDITDTQYF.

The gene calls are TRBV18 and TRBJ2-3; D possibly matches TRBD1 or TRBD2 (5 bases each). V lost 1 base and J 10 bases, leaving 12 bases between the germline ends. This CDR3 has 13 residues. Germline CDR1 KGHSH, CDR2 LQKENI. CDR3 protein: CASSPLLGDAQYF. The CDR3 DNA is TGTGCCAGCTCACCACTTTTGGGGGACGCGCAGTATTTT.

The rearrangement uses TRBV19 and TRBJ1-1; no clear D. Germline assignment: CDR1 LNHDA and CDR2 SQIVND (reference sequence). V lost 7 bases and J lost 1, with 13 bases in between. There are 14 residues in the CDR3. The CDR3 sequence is CASTTREGNTEAFF. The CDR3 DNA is TGTGCCAGTACGACGCGGGAAGGGAACACTGAAGCTTTCTTT.

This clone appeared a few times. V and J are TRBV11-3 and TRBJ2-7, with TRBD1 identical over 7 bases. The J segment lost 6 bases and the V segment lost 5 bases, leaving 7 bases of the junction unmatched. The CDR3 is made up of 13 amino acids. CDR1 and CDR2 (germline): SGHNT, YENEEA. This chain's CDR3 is CASSERRGTEQYF. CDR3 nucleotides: TGTGCCAGCAGCGAACGCAGGGGGACCGAGCAGTACTTC.

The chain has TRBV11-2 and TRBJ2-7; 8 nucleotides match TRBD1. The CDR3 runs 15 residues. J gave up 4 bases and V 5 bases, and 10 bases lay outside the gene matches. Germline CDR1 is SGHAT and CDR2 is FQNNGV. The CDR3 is CASSTYRGEGYEQYF. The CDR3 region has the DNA TGTGCCAGCAGCACATACAGGGGGGAAGGGTACGAGCAGTACTTC.

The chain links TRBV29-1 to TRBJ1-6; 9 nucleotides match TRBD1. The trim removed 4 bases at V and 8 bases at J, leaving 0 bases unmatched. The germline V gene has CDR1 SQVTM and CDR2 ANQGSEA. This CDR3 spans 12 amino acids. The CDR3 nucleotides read TGCAGCGTTGGGGACAGGGATTCACCCCTCCACTTT. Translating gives CSVGDRDSPLHF.

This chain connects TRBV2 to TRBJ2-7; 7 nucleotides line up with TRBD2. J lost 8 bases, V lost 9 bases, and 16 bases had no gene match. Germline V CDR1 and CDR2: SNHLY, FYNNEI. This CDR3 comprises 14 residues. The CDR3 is CASDPWGGGGKQYF. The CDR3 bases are TGTGCCAGTGACCCTTGGGGCGGGGGAGGAAAGCAGTACTTC.

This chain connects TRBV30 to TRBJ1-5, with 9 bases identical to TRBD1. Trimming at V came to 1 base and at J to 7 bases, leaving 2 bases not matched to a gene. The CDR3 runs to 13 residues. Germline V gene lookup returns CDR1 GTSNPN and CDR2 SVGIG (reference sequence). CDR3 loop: CAWSDRGRQPQHF. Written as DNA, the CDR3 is TGTGCCTGGAGTGACAGGGGGCGCCAGCCCCAGCATTTT.

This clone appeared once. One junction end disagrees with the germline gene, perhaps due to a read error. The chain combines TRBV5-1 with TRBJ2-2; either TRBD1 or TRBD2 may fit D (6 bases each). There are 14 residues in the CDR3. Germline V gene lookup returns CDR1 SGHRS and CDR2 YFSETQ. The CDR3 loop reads CASSLGGPVGELFF. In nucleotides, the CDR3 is TGCGCCAGCAGTTTGGGGGGCCCTGTCGGGGAGCTGTTTTTT.

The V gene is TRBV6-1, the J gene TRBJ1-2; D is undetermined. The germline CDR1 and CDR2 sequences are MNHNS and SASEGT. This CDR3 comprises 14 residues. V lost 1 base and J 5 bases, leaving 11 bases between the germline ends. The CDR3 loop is CASSEGGGWYGYTF. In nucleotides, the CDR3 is TGTGCCAGCAGTGAAGGTGGTGGGTGGTATGGCTACACCTTC.

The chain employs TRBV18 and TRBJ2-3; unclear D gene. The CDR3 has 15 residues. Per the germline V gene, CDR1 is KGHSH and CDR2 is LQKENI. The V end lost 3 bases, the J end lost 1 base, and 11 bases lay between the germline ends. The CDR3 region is CASSPVALRTDTQYF. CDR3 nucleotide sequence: TGTGCCAGCTCACCGGTTGCGCTTCGCACAGATACGCAGTATTTT.

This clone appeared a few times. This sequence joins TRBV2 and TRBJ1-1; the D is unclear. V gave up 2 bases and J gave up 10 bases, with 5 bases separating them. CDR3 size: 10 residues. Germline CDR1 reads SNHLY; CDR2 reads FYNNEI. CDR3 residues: CASSESGAFF. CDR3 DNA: TGTGCCAGCAGTGAAAGTGGAGCTTTCTTT.

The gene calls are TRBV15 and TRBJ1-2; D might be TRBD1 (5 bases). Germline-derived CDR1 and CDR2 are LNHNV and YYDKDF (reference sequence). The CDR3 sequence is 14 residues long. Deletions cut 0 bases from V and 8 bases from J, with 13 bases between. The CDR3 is CATSRDGGREGYTF. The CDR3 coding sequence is TGTGCCACCAGCAGAGATGGCGGCAGGGAAGGCTACACCTTC.